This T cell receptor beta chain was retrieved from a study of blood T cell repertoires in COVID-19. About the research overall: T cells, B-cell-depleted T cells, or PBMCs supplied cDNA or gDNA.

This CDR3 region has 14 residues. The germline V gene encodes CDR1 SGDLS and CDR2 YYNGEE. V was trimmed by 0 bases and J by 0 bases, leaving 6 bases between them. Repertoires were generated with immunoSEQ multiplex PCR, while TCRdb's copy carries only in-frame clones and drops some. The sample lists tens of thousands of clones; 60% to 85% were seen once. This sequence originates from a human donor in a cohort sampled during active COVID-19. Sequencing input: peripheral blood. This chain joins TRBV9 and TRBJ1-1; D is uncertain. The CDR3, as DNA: TGTGCCAGCAGCGTAGCTCTAATGAACACTGAAGCTTTCTTT. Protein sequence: CASSVALMNTEAFF.